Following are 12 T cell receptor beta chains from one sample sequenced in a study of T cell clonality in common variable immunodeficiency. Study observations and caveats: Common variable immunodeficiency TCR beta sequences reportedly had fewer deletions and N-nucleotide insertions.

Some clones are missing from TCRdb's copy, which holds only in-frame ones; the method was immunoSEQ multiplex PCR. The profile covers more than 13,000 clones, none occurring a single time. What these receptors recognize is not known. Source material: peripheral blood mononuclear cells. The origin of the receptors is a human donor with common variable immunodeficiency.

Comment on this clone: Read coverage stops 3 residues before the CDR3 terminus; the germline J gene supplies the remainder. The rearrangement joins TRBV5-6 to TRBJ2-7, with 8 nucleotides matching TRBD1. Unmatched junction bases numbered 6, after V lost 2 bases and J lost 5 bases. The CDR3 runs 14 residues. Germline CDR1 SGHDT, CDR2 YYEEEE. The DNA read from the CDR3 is TGTGCCAGCAGCTTTGACAGGGGTGACAACGAG. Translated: CASSFDRGDNE. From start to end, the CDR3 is CASSFDRGDNEQYF. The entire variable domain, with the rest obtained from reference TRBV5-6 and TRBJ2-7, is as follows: DAGVTQSPTHLIKTRGQQVTLRCSPKSGHDTVSWYQQALGQGPQFIFQYYEEEERQRGNFPDRFSGHQFPNYSSELNVNALLLGDSALYLCASSFDRGDNEQYFGPGTRLTVT.

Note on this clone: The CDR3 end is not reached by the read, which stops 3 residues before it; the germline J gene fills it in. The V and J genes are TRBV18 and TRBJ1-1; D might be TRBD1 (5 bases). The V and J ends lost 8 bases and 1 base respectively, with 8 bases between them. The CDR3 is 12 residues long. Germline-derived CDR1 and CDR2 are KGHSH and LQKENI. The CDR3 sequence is CASAGGNTEAFF. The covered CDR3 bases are TGTGCCAGCGCGGGGGGGAACACTGAA.

CDR3 bases read: TGTGCCAGCAGCTCAACCCCTTCTAGTCATGAG. It yields the protein CASSSTPSSHE. The CDR3, in full, reads CASSSTPSSHEQFF. The gene calls are TRBV7-2 and TRBJ2-1; the D is unclear. The CDR3 extends 3 residues past the end of the read, so its final part is completed from the germline J gene. The CDR3 totals 14 residues. V lost 4 bases and J 8 bases, leaving 15 bases between the germline ends. CDR1 is SGHTA and CDR2 is FQGNSA in the germline V gene.

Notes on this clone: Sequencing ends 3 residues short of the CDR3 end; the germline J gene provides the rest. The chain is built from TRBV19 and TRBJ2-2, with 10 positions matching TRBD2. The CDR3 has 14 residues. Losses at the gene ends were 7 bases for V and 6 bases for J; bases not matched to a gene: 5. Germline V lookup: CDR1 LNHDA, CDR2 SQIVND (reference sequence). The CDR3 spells CASTSGGFAGELFF. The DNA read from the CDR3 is TGTGCCAGTACTAGCGGGGGATTCGCCGGGGAG.

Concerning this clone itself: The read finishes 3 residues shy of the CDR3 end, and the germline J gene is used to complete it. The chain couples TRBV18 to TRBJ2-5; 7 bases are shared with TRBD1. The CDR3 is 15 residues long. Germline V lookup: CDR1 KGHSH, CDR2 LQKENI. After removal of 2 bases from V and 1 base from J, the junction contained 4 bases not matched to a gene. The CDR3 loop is CASSPWDSSQETQYF. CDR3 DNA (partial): TGTGCCAGCTCACCATGGGACAGCAGCCAAGAGACC. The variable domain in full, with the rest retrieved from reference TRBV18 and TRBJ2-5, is NAGVMQNPRHLVRRRGQEARLRCSPMKGHSHVYWYRQLPEEGLKFMVYLQKENIIDESGMPKERFSAEFPKEGPSILRIQQVVRGDSAAYFCASSPWDSSQETQYFGPGTRLLVL.

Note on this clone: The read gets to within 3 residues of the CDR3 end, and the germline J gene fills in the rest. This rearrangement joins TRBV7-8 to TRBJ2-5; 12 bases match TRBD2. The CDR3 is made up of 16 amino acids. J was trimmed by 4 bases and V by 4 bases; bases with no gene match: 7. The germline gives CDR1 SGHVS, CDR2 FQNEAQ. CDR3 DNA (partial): TGTGCCAGCAGCTCTTCTAGCGGGGGGGCCGGAGAGACC. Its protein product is CASSSSSGGAGET. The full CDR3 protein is CASSSSSGGAGETQYF.

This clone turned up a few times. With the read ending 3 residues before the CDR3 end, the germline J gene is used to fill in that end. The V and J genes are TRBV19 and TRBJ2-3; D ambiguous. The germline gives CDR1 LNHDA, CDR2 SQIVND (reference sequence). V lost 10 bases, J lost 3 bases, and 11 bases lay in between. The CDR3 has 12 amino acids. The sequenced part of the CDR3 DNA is TGTGCCACTGCCGACTTTACAGATACG. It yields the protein CATADFTDT. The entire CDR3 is CATADFTDTQYF.

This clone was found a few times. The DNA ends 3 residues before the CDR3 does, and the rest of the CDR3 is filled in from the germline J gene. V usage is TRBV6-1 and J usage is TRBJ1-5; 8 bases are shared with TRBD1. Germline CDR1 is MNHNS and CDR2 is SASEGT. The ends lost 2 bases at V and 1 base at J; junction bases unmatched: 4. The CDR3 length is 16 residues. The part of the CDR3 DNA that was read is TGTGCCAGCAGTGAATTGGGACAGGCGAGCAATCAGCCC. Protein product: CASSELGQASNQP. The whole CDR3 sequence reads CASSELGQASNQPQHF.

CDR3 sequence reads: CASSLGTGLNSPLHF. The sequenced part of the CDR3 DNA is TGTGCCAGCAGCTTAGGGACAGGCCTTAATTCACCC. The chain uses TRBV7-9 and TRBJ1-6; 7 bases are shared with TRBD1. Sequencing ends 3 residues short of the CDR3 end; the germline J gene provides the rest. The J segment lost 6 bases and the V segment lost 1 base, leaving 3 bases of the junction unmatched. Per germline, CDR1 SEHNR and CDR2 FQNEAQ (reference sequence). The CDR3 sequence is 15 residues long. The complete variable domain, with remaining parts taken from reference TRBV7-9 and TRBJ1-6, reads DTGVSQNPRHKITKRGQNVTFRCDPISEHNRLYWYRQTLGQGPEFLTYFQNEAQLEKSRLLSDRFSAERPKGSFSTLEIQRTEQGDSAMYLCASSLGTGLNSPLHFGNGTRLTVT.

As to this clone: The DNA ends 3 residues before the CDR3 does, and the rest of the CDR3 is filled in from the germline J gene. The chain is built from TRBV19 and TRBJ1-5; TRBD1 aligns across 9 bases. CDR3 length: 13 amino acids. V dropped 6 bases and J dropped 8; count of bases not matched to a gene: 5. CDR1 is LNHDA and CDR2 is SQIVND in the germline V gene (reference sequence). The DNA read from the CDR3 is TGTGCCAGTAGGGACAGGGGATGGGAGCCC. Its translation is CASRDRGWEP. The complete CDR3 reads CASRDRGWEPQHF.

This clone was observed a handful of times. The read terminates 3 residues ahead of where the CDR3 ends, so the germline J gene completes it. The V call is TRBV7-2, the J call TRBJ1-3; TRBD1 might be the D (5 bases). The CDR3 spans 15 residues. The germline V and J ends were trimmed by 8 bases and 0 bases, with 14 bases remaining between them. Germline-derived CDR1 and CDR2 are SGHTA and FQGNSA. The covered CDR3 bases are TGTGCCAGCCGGACGACAGCCTCCTCTGGAAACACC. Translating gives CASRTTASSGNT. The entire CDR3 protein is CASRTTASSGNTIYF. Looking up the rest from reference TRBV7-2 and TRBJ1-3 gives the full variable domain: GAGVSQSPSNKVTEKGKDVELRCDPISGHTALYWYRQSLGQGLEFLIYFQGNSAPDKSGLPSDRFSAERTGGSVSTLTIQRTQQEDSAVYLCASRTTASSGNTIYFGEGSWLTVV.

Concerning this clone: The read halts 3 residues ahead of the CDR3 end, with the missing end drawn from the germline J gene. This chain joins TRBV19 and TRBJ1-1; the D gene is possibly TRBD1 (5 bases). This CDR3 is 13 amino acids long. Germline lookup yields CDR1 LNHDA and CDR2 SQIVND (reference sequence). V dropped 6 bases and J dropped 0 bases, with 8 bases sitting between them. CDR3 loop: CASRKGMNTEAFF. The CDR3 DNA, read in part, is TGTGCCAGTAGGAAGGGGATGAACACTGAA.